The clone carrying this T cell receptor beta chain was seen ten or more times. Using RNA transcripts as the source, TCR beta CDR3 regions were amplified. During a first-round RT-PCR of the TCR CDR3, the HTBI primer set was used. Each CDR3 protein is one row after TCRdb ran MiXCR on the multiplex PCR reads. The sample lists roughly 500,000 distinct CDR3 sequences; around 13% were seen once. The data derive from a study of T cells in Graves' hyperthyroidism and ophthalmopathy. V was clipped by 7 bases and J by 4 bases, with 11 bases between them. Looked up from germline, CDR1 is SQVTM and CDR2 is ANQGSEA. The CDR3 sequence is 12 residues long. Hyperthyroidism in the patients, aged 18 to 65, was newly diagnosed and under 2 months in duration.

This sequence originates from a woman in her thirties with Graves' hyperthyroidism that later progressed to Graves' ophthalmopathy. Material: blood. V and J are TRBV29-1 and TRBJ1-5, with no clear D. The CDR3 here is CSARKENQPQHF. CDR3 DNA: TGCAGCGCCCGGAAGGAGAATCAGCCCCAGCATTTT. Drawing the rest from reference TRBV29-1 and TRBJ1-5, the complete variable domain is SAVISQKPSRDICQRGTSLTIQCQVDSQVTMMFWYRQQPGQSLTLIATANQGSEATYESGFVIDKFPISRPNLTFSTLTVSNMSPEDSSIYLCSARKENQPQHFGDGTRLSIL.